Listed here are 8 T cell receptor beta chains from one sample, sequenced in a study of blood T cell repertoires in COVID-19. The table came from immunoSEQ multiplex PCR; TCRdb's copy has only in-frame clones and leaves some out. The sample has about 150,000 clones, approximately 90% seen once. Source material: peripheral blood. All receptors derive from a man in his late teens or twenties with COVID-19, enrolled during active disease.

This clone showed up just a few times. The genes are TRBV19 and TRBJ2-2; D possibly corresponds to TRBD2 (5 bases). The CDR3 length is 15 residues. Germline V gene lookup returns CDR1 LNHDA and CDR2 SQIVND (reference sequence). V was shortened by 1 base and J by 6 bases, with 12 bases between the two germline ends. The CDR3 DNA is TGTGCCAGTAGTATAGCGGAACTAGTCGCCGGGGAGCTGTTTTTT. This gives the protein CASSIAELVAGELFF.

This chain connects TRBV6-2 or TRBV6-3 to TRBJ1-5; TRBD1 aligns across 9 bases. The CDR3 runs to 14 residues. The germline CDR1 and CDR2 sequences are MNHEY and SVGEGT. The V segment lost 5 bases and the J segment 6 bases; nucleotides outside the gene matches: 5. The CDR3 DNA follows: TGTGCCAGCAGTACACAGGGGGCGTCTCAGCCCCAGCATTTT. Translated: CASSTQGASQPQHF.

V gene TRBV7-8 combines with J gene TRBJ2-1; 13 positions agree with TRBD2. CDR1 SGHVS and CDR2 FQNEAQ come from the germline V gene. The CDR3 spans 18 residues. Trimming cost V 4 bases and J 9 bases; bases outside gene matches: 15. The CDR3, as DNA: TGTGCCAGCAGCTCGGTTCGGACTAGCGGGAGTTCCGGCGGTGAGCAGTTCTTC. Translated: CASSSVRTSGSSGGEQFF.

V is TRBV6-1 and J is TRBJ1-1, with D perhaps matching TRBD1 (6 bases). CDR1 is MNHNS, CDR2 SASEGT, per germline. Trimming cost V 2 bases and J 4 bases, with 11 bases left between them. There are 14 residues in the CDR3. CDR3 coding DNA: TGTGCCAGCAGTGAATTGGGGGCGGTCACTGAAGCTTTCTTT. Protein: CASSELGAVTEAFF.

The chain has TRBV28 and TRBJ1-6; 9 bases are a match to TRBD1. J was trimmed by 7 bases and V by 1 base; bases with no gene match: 5. Germline V gene sequence: CDR1 MDHEN, CDR2 SYDVKM. The CDR3 runs to 16 residues. The CDR3 coding sequence is TGTGCCAGCAGTTTATCCCCCGGGACAGGGAATTCACCCCTCCACTTT. Its protein product is CASSLSPGTGNSPLHF.

The CDR3 sequence: CASSSVRAYEQYF. CDR3 in DNA: TGTGCCAGCAGTTCTGTTCGGGCCTACGAGCAGTACTTC. This chain connects TRBV12-3 or TRBV12-4 to TRBJ2-7; D ambiguous. Trimming took 4 bases from V and 2 from J, leaving 9 bases between them. CDR3 length: 13 residues.

The rearrangement links TRBV5-8 to TRBJ1-5; 8 bases are shared with TRBD1. Per germline, CDR1 SGHTS and CDR2 YDEGEE. The junction had 9 bases not matched to a gene; V was cut back by 2 bases and J by 2 bases. The CDR3 is 17 residues long. CDR3 amino acids: CASSLHGRGLGNQPQHF. The CDR3 DNA reads TGTGCCAGCAGCTTACATGGCAGGGGGCTTGGCAATCAGCCCCAGCATTTT.

The rearrangement joins TRBV7-2 to TRBJ2-7; no clear D gene. V shed 3 bases and J shed 4 bases, with 7 bases lying between them. From germline, CDR1 is SGHTA and CDR2 FQGNSA. The CDR3 contains 12 residues. CDR3: CASSLSLYEQYF. CDR3 bases: TGTGCCAGCAGCTTGAGTCTTTACGAGCAGTACTTC.